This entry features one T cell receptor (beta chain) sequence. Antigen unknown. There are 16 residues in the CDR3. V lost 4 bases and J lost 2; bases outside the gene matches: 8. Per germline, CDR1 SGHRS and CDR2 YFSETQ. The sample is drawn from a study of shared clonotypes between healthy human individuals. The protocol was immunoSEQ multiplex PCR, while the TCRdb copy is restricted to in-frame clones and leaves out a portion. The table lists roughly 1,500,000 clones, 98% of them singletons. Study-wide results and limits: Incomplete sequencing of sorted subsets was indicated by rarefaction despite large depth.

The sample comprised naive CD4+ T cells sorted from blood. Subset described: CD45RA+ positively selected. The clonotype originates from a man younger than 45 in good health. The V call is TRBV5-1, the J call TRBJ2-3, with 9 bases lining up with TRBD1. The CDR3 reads CASSPPTGGPTDTQYF. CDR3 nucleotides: TGCGCCAGCAGCCCACCGACAGGGGGTCCCACAGATACGCAGTATTTT.